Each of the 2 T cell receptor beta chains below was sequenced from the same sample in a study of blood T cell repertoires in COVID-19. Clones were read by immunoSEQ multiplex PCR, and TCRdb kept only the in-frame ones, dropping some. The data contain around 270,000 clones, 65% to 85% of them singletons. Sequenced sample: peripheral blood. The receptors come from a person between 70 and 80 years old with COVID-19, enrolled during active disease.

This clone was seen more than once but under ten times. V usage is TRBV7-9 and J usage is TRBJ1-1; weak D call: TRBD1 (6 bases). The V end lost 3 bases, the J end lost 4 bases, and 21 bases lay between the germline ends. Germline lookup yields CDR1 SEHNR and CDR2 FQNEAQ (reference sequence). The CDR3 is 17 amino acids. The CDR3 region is CASSFEGLTGEGTEAFF. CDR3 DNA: TGTGCCAGCAGCTTCGAAGGGTTGACAGGAGAAGGCACTGAAGCTTTCTTT.

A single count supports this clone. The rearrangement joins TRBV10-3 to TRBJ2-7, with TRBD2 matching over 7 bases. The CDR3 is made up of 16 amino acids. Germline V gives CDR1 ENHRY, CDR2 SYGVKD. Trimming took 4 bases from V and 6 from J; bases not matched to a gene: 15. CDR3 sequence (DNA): TGTGCCATCAGTGGGGCATCTCCTTCCCGCGGGGGCGAGCAGTACTTC. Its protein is CAISGASPSRGGEQYF.